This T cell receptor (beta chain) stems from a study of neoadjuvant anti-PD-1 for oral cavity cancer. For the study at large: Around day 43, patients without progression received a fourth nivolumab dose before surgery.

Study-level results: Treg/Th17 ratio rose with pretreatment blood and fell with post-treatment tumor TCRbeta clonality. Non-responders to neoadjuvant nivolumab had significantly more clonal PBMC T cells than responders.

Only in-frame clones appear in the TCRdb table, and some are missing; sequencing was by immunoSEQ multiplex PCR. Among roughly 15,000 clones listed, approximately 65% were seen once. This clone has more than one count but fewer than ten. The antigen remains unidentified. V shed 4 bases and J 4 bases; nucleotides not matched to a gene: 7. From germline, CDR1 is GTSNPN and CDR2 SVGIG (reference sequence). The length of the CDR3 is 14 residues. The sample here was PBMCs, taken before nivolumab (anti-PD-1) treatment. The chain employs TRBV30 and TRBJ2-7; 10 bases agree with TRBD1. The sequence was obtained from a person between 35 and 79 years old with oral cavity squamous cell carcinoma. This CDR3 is CAWTRQGAVYEQYF. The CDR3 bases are TGTGCCTGGACTAGACAGGGGGCGGTTTACGAGCAGTACTTC.